The 2 T cell receptor beta chains reported below all come from one sample, sequenced in a study of cytomegalovirus exposure and HLA in healthy donors (dated by TCRdb to 2016 to 2017). Library generation was performed with the immunoSEQ multiplex PCR assay. For the multiplex PCR, a mixture combining 60 forward primers for TCR Vbeta segments and 13 reverse primers for TCR Jbeta segments was used. TCRdb provides this immuneACCESS table in a form limited to in-frame rearrangements. Some clones are lacking; in checked studies, under half of them reflect an unresolved V gene, and why the rest are absent is not known. The sample table holds 100,000 or so clones, of which over 60% were seen once. The ten largest clones represent 2% to 3% of the sample. Input material: PBMCs. The receptors shown here come from a female donor in good health and CMV-seronegative.

This chain links TRBV7-9 with TRBJ2-7; 8 bases fit TRBD2. This CDR3 is built from 15 residues. Germline values: CDR1 SEHNR, CDR2 FQNEAQ (reference sequence). The ends lost 4 bases at V and 2 bases at J; junction bases unmatched: 7. The CDR3 loop reads CASSSTSGGTYEQYF. The DNA for the CDR3 is TGTGCCAGCAGCTCGACCAGCGGGGGAACCTACGAGCAGTACTTC.

As regards this clone: At one end, the junction sequence differs from germline, possibly due to a read error. This sequence joins TRBV7-9 and TRBJ1-2, with 9 bases aligning to TRBD1. Germline assignment: CDR1 SEHNR and CDR2 FQNEAQ (reference sequence). The CDR3 is 15 amino acids. CDR3 residues: CSSSQQGAGNYGYTF. CDR3 nucleotide sequence: TGTTCCAGCAGCCAACAGGGGGCGGGTAACTATGGCTACACCTTC.